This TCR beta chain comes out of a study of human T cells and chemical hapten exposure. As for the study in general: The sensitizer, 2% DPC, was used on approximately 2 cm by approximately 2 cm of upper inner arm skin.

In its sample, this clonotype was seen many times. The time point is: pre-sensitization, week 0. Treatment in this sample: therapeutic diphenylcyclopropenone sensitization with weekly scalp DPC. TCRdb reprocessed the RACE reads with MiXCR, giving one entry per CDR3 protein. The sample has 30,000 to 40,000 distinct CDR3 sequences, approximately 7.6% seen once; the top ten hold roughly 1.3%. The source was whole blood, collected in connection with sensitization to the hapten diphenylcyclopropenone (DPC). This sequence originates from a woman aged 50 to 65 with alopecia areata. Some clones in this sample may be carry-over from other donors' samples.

This chain's CDR3 is CASSLSGSSGNTIYF. The CDR3 DNA is TGTGCCAGCAGTTTATCTGGGTCCTCTGGAAACACCATATATTTT. The chain couples TRBV28 to TRBJ1-3; no clear D gene. V lost 1 base to trimming and J lost 0 bases, with 7 bases between them. CDR3 length equals 15 residues. CDR1 is MDHEN and CDR2 is SYDVKM in the germline V gene.